Following are 30 T cell receptor beta chains from one sample sequenced in a study of identical twins. MiXCR was run by TCRdb on the 5' RACE reads, yielding one entry per CDR3 protein. The table records hundreds of thousands of distinct CDR3 sequences, 8.5% to 9% of them present only once. The data were also submitted as part of a second study, on yellow fever vaccine responses in identical twins.

Sequenced: PBMCs. The receptors come from a woman under 30 in good health.

In its sample, this clonotype was seen a few times. This chain joins TRBV7-9 and TRBJ2-7; D is uncertain. The germline V gene has CDR1 SEHNR and CDR2 FQNEAQ (reference sequence). The V gene lost 2 bases and the J gene lost 4 bases, with 12 bases spanning the gap. The CDR3 has 14 residues. CDR3 residues: CASSLSFMSYEQYF. The CDR3 coding sequence is TGTGCCAGCAGCTTAAGCTTCATGAGTTACGAGCAGTACTTC.

This clonotype was seen a few times. The CDR3 sequence: CASSSAGTGSMNTEAFF. CDR3 nucleotides: TGTGCCAGCAGTTCAGCCGGGACAGGGAGTATGAACACTGAAGCTTTCTTT. This sequence joins TRBV12-3 or TRBV12-4 and TRBJ1-1; TRBD1 matches 9 bases. This CDR3 contains 17 residues. The V segment lost 4 bases and the J segment 0 bases; nucleotides outside the gene matches: 9.

This clonotype has ten or more counts. The V gene is TRBV7-9, the J gene TRBJ2-1, with TRBD2 identical over 8 bases. This CDR3 is 15 amino acids long. V was pared by 5 bases and J by 9 bases, with 12 bases of the junction left unmatched. Germline loops: CDR1 SEHNR, CDR2 FQNEAQ (reference sequence). CDR3 sequence reads: CASSPPVAGSGEQFF. CDR3 bases: TGTGCCAGCAGCCCCCCGGTAGCGGGGTCTGGTGAGCAGTTCTTC.

This chain links TRBV12-3 or TRBV12-4 with TRBJ2-3; D is possibly TRBD1 (5 bases). Trimming stripped 6 bases from V and 0 bases from J, with 13 bases between. The CDR3 extends over 15 amino acids. The CDR3 region is CASSPDRSSTDTQYF. The CDR3 DNA follows: TGTGCCAGCAGCCCCGACAGATCTAGCACAGATACGCAGTATTTT.

CDR3 loop: CASSLIAGGLETQYF. In nucleotides, the CDR3 is TGTGCCAGCAGCTTAATAGCGGGGGGCTTGGAGACCCAGTACTTC. The V and J genes are TRBV7-9 and TRBJ2-5, with 10 bases lining up with TRBD2. Per germline, CDR1 SEHNR and CDR2 FQNEAQ (reference sequence). This CDR3 has 15 residues. J gave up 5 bases and V 2 bases, and 5 bases lay outside the gene matches.

This sequence joins TRBV5-1 and TRBJ2-1, with 10 positions matching TRBD1. V dropped 0 bases and J dropped 8; count of bases not matched to a gene: 5. Germline CDR1 reads SGHRS; CDR2 reads YFSETQ. The CDR3 extends over 15 amino acids. CDR3 bases: TGCGCCAGCAGCTTGGAAGGGACAGGGGTCGATGAGCAGTTCTTC. Translation gives CASSLEGTGVDEQFF.

This chain connects TRBV20-1 to TRBJ2-6; D possibly corresponds to TRBD1 (5 bases). Germline-derived CDR1 and CDR2 are DFQATT and SNEGSKA (reference sequence). Trimming removed 1 base at V and 1 base at J, with 11 bases between. The CDR3 extends over 16 amino acids. The CDR3 reads CSARAETVSGANVLTF. The CDR3 DNA sequence: TGCAGTGCTAGAGCCGAGACAGTTTCTGGGGCCAACGTCCTGACTTTC.

This clonotype was observed at least ten times. The CDR3 here is CASGLSSYEQYF. The CDR3 coding sequence is TGTGCCAGCGGATTGAGCTCCTACGAGCAGTACTTC. J is TRBJ2-7 and V is TRBV7-2; D gene ambiguous. V shed 8 bases and J shed 0 bases, with 8 bases lying between them. This CDR3 is 12 amino acids long. Per germline, CDR1 SGHTA and CDR2 FQGNSA.

This clonotype was observed a handful of times. The chain combines TRBV29-1 with TRBJ1-2, with D possibly being TRBD1 (5 bases). V lost 4 bases, J lost 7 bases, and 7 bases lay in between. Germline V CDR1 and CDR2: SQVTM, ANQGSEA. The CDR3 contains 10 residues. The CDR3 region is CSVVGVGYTF. The CDR3, as DNA: TGCAGCGTTGTAGGGGTTGGCTACACCTTC.

This chain links TRBV5-5 with TRBJ1-2; D might be TRBD1 (5 bases). This CDR3 comprises 15 residues. Germline V gives CDR1 SGHKS, CDR2 YYEKEE (reference sequence). Trimming removed 4 bases from V and 5 bases from J, with 18 bases in between. CDR3 protein: CASSPNTGTTYGYTF. The DNA of the CDR3 is TGTGCCAGCAGCCCCAATACCGGGACCACTTATGGCTACACCTTC.

This clonotype has ten or more counts. The chain combines TRBV6-5 with TRBJ1-5; D is possibly TRBD1 (6 bases). The CDR3 loop spans 14 amino acids. Germline V gene sequence: CDR1 MNHEY, CDR2 SVGAGI. V was cut by 2 bases and J by 6 bases, with 11 bases left in between. Here the CDR3 reads CASSYGRGVQPQHF. The CDR3 DNA reads TGTGCCAGCAGTTACGGAAGGGGGGTTCAGCCCCAGCATTTT.

This clonotype was observed at least ten times. The gene calls are TRBV15 and TRBJ1-1; D unresolved. Trimming took off 0 bases at V and 3 bases at J, with 5 bases between the two ends. Germline V gene lookup returns CDR1 LNHNV and CDR2 YYDKDF (reference sequence). CDR3 length equals 13 residues. The CDR3 protein is CATSRELYTEAFF. The CDR3 DNA reads as TGTGCCACCAGCAGAGAGTTATACACTGAAGCTTTCTTT.

The table lists this clonotype with many counts. This sequence joins TRBV29-1 and TRBJ2-7, with D tentatively TRBD1 (5 bases). CDR3 size: 12 residues. Between the trimmed V and J ends, which lost 4 bases and 0 bases, there was a span of 7 bases. Looked up from germline, CDR1 is SQVTM and CDR2 is ANQGSEA. CDR3 loop: CSVAQDSYEQYF. In nucleotides, the CDR3 is TGCAGCGTTGCACAGGACTCCTACGAGCAGTACTTC.

The chain is built from TRBV4-3 and TRBJ2-1; 7 bases agree with TRBD2. Germline CDR1 reads LGHNA; CDR2 reads YSLEER. This CDR3 region has 15 residues. J gave up 4 bases and V 1 base, and 4 bases lay outside the gene matches. The CDR3 reads CASSQGASGYNEQFF. CDR3 coding DNA: TGCGCCAGCAGCCAAGGGGCTAGCGGATACAATGAGCAGTTCTTC.

This clonotype showed up just a few times. This chain connects TRBV5-6 to TRBJ1-5; tentative D call: TRBD1 (6 bases). Trimming left V 4 bases short and J 2 bases short, with 16 bases between. Per germline, CDR1 SGHDT and CDR2 YYEEEE. This CDR3 region has 16 residues. DNA for the CDR3: TGTGCCAGCAGCCGGTACCAGGGGATTGGCAATCAGCCCCAGCATTTT. This codes for CASSRYQGIGNQPQHF.

The V and J genes are TRBV29-1 and TRBJ2-7, with D unclear. There are 13 residues in the CDR3. Germline CDR1 reads SQVTM; CDR2 reads ANQGSEA. V lost 1 base and J lost 2, with 9 bases in between. The CDR3 region has the DNA TGCAGCGTTGAAGCAGATACCCCCTACGAGCAGTACTTC. Translated: CSVEADTPYEQYF.

The chain combines TRBV12-3 or TRBV12-4 with TRBJ2-2, with 11 positions matching TRBD2. The CDR3 loop spans 18 amino acids. Trimming took 10 bases from V and 1 from J; bases not matched to a gene: 14. The CDR3 DNA sequence: TGTGCCATCATACTATCACTAGCGGGGGAAGTGAACACCGGGGAGCTGTTTTTT. Translating it yields CAIILSLAGEVNTGELFF.

This clonotype showed up just a few times. V is TRBV5-1 and J is TRBJ2-2; TRBD1 is a possible D gene (5 bases). The CDR3 is made up of 14 amino acids. V was clipped by 3 bases and J by 4 bases, with 10 bases between them. Germline V gene lookup returns CDR1 SGHRS and CDR2 YFSETQ. As DNA, the CDR3 is TGCGCCAGCAGCTCTCAGGGTTTCACCGGGGAGCTGTTTTTT. Protein: CASSSQGFTGELFF.

A few counts support this clonotype. The chain uses TRBV5-1 and TRBJ1-2; D uncertain. V lost 1 base and J 1 base, leaving 8 bases between the germline ends. Germline assignment: CDR1 SGHRS and CDR2 YFSETQ. The CDR3 runs 14 residues. The CDR3 nucleotides are TGCGCCAGCAGCTTGAATGGTTATAACTATGGCTACACCTTC. The encoded protein is CASSLNGYNYGYTF.

This clonotype was counted at least ten times. V and J are TRBV7-9 and TRBJ2-7; TRBD2 is a possible D gene (6 bases). This CDR3 comprises 13 residues. V was clipped by 5 bases and J by 3 bases, with 11 bases between them. Germline V gene lookup returns CDR1 SEHNR and CDR2 FQNEAQ (reference sequence). In DNA form, the CDR3 reads TGTGCCAGCAGCCCTTCGGGAGACTACGAGCAGTACTTC. This sequence encodes CASSPSGDYEQYF.

The genes are TRBV6-1 and TRBJ2-2; tentatively, D is TRBD1 (5 bases). V lost 6 bases, J lost 1 base, and 12 bases lay in between. The CDR3 has 15 residues. The germline CDR1 and CDR2 sequences are MNHNS and SASEGT. The DNA for the CDR3 is TGTGCCAGCAGATTCCCAGGACAGAACACCGGGGAGCTGTTTTTT. This codes for CASRFPGQNTGELFF.

The chain employs TRBV3-1 and TRBJ2-7; 8 bases are shared with TRBD2. Per the germline V gene, CDR1 is LGHDT and CDR2 is YNNKEL (reference sequence). This CDR3 has 17 residues. V shed 0 bases and J 9 bases; nucleotides not matched to a gene: 16. CDR3 protein: CASSQEPGLASFSLQYF. For the CDR3, the DNA is TGTGCCAGCAGCCAAGAACCAGGACTAGCTAGTTTCTCCTTGCAGTACTTC.

This chain connects TRBV9 to TRBJ2-7, with D possibly TRBD2 on 6 matching bases. CDR1 and CDR2 from the germline V gene are SGDLS and YYNGEE. The length of the CDR3 is 15 residues. Between the trimmed V and J ends, which lost 4 bases and 12 bases, there was a span of 26 bases. CDR3 protein: CASSPSRGGGTPTYF. Here the CDR3 DNA reads TGTGCCAGCAGCCCGAGCCGGGGCGGCGGGACTCCTACGTACTTC.

Many counts were recorded for this clonotype. The CDR3 nucleotides are TGTGCCAGCAGCCCTAGGGGGGATTCCAACAATGAGCAGTTCTTC. Translation: CASSPRGDSNNEQFF. The chain links TRBV7-9 to TRBJ2-1, with D perhaps matching TRBD1 or TRBD2 (6 bases each). Trimming shortened V by 5 bases and J by 5 bases, and 16 bases separated the two germline ends. Germline CDR1 reads SEHNR; CDR2 reads FQNEAQ (reference sequence). The CDR3 has 15 amino acids.

Only a few counts were recorded for this clonotype. The chain recombines TRBV6-2 or TRBV6-3 with TRBJ2-5, with 8 bases lining up with TRBD2. Germline V lookup: CDR1 MNHEY, CDR2 SVGEGT. The CDR3 spans 16 residues. The V segment lost 6 bases and the J segment 4 bases; nucleotides outside the gene matches: 13. CDR3 nucleotide sequence: TGTGCCAGCAGCCGGGCAGCGGGAGTAGGGAGAGAGACCCAGTACTTC. Protein product: CASSRAAGVGRETQYF.

The chain recombines TRBV28 with TRBJ2-7, with TRBD1 identical over 7 bases. Germline trimming cut 7 bases from V and 4 bases from J; bases unmatched to any gene: 10. The CDR3 loop spans 14 amino acids. The germline CDR1 and CDR2 sequences are MDHEN and SYDVKM. CDR3 sequence reads: CASIPGRRGYEQYF. CDR3 DNA: TGTGCCAGCATCCCGGGCCGCAGGGGGTACGAGCAGTACTTC.

The CDR3, as DNA: TGTGCCAGCAGTGATACCAGGCGCACAGATACGCAGTATTTT. Amino acid sequence: CASSDTRRTDTQYF. The chain has TRBV2 and TRBJ2-3; no firm D call. V dropped 3 bases and J dropped 1 base, with 8 bases sitting between them. Germline assignment: CDR1 SNHLY and CDR2 FYNNEI. The CDR3 length is 14 residues.

The gene calls are TRBV24-1 and TRBJ2-1; no reliable D call. Germline lookup yields CDR1 KGHDR and CDR2 SFDVKD. The CDR3 runs 14 residues. V lost 4 bases and J lost 2, with 8 bases in between. The CDR3 loop reads CATSDRLTYNEQFF. CDR3 nucleotides: TGTGCCACCAGTGACCGACTCACCTACAATGAGCAGTTCTTC.

The chain carries TRBV27 and TRBJ2-2; D is ambiguous. This CDR3 has 13 residues. With 1 base removed from V and 6 bases from J, the gap between germline ends came to 6 bases. Germline-derived CDR1 and CDR2 are MNHEY and SMNVEV (reference sequence). Here the CDR3 DNA reads TGTGCCAGCAGTTTATGGGCTCCCGGGGAGCTGTTTTTT. This gives the protein CASSLWAPGELFF.

The chain employs TRBV6-2 or TRBV6-3 and TRBJ2-1, with unresolved D. The germline gives CDR1 MNHEY, CDR2 SVGEGT. CDR3 length: 14 amino acids. V lost 10 bases, J lost 8 bases, and 21 bases lay in between. The CDR3 region is CATEYGDLIDEQFF. The CDR3 DNA reads as TGTGCCACCGAATACGGCGACCTGATCGATGAGCAGTTCTTC.